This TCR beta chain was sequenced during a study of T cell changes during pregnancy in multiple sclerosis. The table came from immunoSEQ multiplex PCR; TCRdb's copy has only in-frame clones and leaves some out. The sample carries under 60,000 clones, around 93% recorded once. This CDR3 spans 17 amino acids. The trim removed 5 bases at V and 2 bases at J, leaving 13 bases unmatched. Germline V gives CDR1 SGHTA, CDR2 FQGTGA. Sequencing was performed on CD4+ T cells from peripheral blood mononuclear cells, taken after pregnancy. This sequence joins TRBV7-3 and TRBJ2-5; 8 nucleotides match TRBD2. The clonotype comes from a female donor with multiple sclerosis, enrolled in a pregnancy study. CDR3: CASSLGLVAGLQETQYF. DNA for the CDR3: TGTGCCAGCAGCCTAGGGTTGGTAGCGGGGCTTCAAGAGACCCAGTACTTC.